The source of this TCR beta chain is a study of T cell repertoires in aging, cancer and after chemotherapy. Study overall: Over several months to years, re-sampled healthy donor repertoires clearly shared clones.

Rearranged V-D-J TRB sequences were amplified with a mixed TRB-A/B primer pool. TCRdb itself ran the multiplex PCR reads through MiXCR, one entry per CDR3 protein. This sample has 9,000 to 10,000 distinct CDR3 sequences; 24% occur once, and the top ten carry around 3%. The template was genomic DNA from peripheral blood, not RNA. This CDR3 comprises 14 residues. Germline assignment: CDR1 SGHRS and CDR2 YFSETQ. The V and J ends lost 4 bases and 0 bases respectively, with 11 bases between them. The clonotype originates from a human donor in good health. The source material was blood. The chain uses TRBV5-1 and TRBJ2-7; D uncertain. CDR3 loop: CASSADSFSYEQYF. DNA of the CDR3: TGCGCCAGCAGCGCAGACTCCTTCTCCTACGAGCAGTACTTC.